The sample holds a few counts of the clone carrying this TCR beta chain. This specimen comes from a study of T-cell reconstitution after alpha-beta-depleted transplantation in children. This CDR3 has 15 residues. Trimming stripped 0 bases from V and 5 bases from J, with 11 bases between. In germline, CDR1 is MNHEY, CDR2 SVGAGI. Preparation of the TCRbeta library used unique molecular identifiers. A single record per CDR3 protein comes from TCRdb applying MiXCR to the PCR reads. The table includes roughly 500,000 distinct CDR3 sequences, around 17% detected once. Here the sequenced sample was PBMCs from the stem cell graft donor, taken from the stem cell graft. This receptor was identified in a human donor who donated a stem cell graft to a child with acute lymphoblastic leukemia. The J gene is TRBJ1-5, the V gene TRBV6-5; a possible D gene is TRBD1 (5 bases). The CDR3 is CASSYSTASYQPQHF. The CDR3 bases are TGTGCCAGCAGTTACTCGACAGCCTCTTATCAGCCCCAGCATTTT.